Presented here are 30 T cell receptor beta chains from one specimen sequenced in a study of blood T cells in healthy people across ages. Together with a sample-barcoded 5' primer, a J-beta primer mix was included in a second PCR lasting roughly 6 to 12 cycles. TCRdb processed the 5' RACE reads anew with MiXCR; each CDR3 protein has one entry. The table has 1.5 million or so distinct CDR3 sequences, approximately 39% seen once. The sample comprised blood. These receptors came from a woman younger than 35 in good health.

The J gene is TRBJ2-1, the V gene TRBV29-1, with D maybe TRBD1 (5 bases). V was shortened by 3 bases and J by 4 bases, with 10 bases between the two germline ends. Germline lookup yields CDR1 SQVTM and CDR2 ANQGSEA. The CDR3 spans 13 residues. CDR3 sequence: CSVEGRLYNEQFF. The CDR3 DNA reads as TGCAGCGTTGAGGGGCGCCTATACAATGAGCAGTTCTTC.

This clonotype turned up a few times. The rearrangement joins TRBV5-1 to TRBJ2-1; D might be TRBD2 (5 bases). CDR3 length equals 13 residues. Germline CDR1 and CDR2: SGHRS and YFSETQ. V lost 0 bases to trimming and J lost 8 bases, with 9 bases between them. CDR3 amino acids: CASSLAGVYEQFF. The CDR3 DNA follows: TGCGCCAGCAGCTTGGCCGGGGTGTATGAGCAGTTCTTC.

The V and J genes are TRBV25-1 and TRBJ2-6; a weak D match, TRBD1 (5 bases). CDR3 length equals 17 residues. V lost 4 bases and J lost 3, with 16 bases in between. CDR1 and CDR2 (germline): MGHDK, SYGVNS. CDR3 DNA sequence: TGTGCCAGCAGTGGAGACAGTCTATCGAGTGGGGCCAACGTCCTGACTTTC. It encodes CASSGDSLSSGANVLTF. Looking up the rest from reference TRBV25-1 and TRBJ2-6 gives the full variable domain: EADIYQTPRYLVIGTGKKITLECSQTMGHDKMYWYQQDPGMELHLIHYSYGVNSTEKGDLSSESTVSRIRTEHFPLTLESARPSHTSQYLCASSGDSLSSGANVLTFGAGSRLTVL.

The chain has TRBV29-1 and TRBJ2-7, with TRBD2 matching over 7 bases. Looked up from germline, CDR1 is SQVTM and CDR2 is ANQGSEA. CDR3 length: 13 amino acids. Unmatched junction bases numbered 5, after V lost 5 bases and J lost 1 base. CDR3 loop: CSVIAGFSYEQYF. The CDR3, as DNA: TGCAGCGTTATAGCGGGCTTTTCCTACGAGCAGTACTTC.

The rearrangement joins TRBV15 to TRBJ1-4, with TRBD1 as a possible D gene (5 bases). The CDR3 has 15 amino acids. Trimming removed 5 bases from V and 0 bases from J, with 10 bases in between. Germline CDR1 is LNHNV and CDR2 is YYDKDF (reference sequence). CDR3 DNA sequence: TGTGCCACCAGCGAGACGACAGCAACTAATGAAAAACTGTTTTTT. Translated, it gives CATSETTATNEKLFF.

The V and J genes are TRBV4-3 and TRBJ1-2; 7 bases match TRBD1. Trimming removed 6 bases from V and 7 bases from J; junction bases left unmatched: 11. This CDR3 spans 14 amino acids. From germline, CDR1 is LGHNA and CDR2 YSLEER. The CDR3: CASRSRQGKLGYTF. For the CDR3, the DNA is TGCGCCAGCAGAAGTAGACAGGGAAAGCTTGGCTACACCTTC.

This clonotype was observed at least ten times. The chain employs TRBV4-1 and TRBJ2-5; 9 positions agree with TRBD2. The CDR3 sequence is 15 residues long. The germline V gene has CDR1 MGHRA and CDR2 YSYEKL. V shed 2 bases, J shed 5 bases, and the junction held 6 bases outside the gene matches. The CDR3 region has the DNA TGCGCCAGCAGCCAATTAGCGGGGGTCGGGGAGACCCAGTACTTC. This encodes CASSQLAGVGETQYF.

The V and J genes are TRBV5-1 and TRBJ2-1; 11 nucleotides align to TRBD2. Germline V gene data show CDR1 as SGHRS and CDR2 as YFSETQ. The CDR3 covers 19 residues. Trimming cost V 0 bases and J 0 bases; bases outside gene matches: 8. DNA for the CDR3: TGCGCCAGCAGCTTGGCCCTCCTAGCGGGGGGTTACTCCTACAATGAGCAGTTCTTC. Translated: CASSLALLAGGYSYNEQFF.

This clonotype was counted between two and nine times. The chain uses TRBV3-1 and TRBJ2-1; no clear D. Germline V gene lookup returns CDR1 LGHDT and CDR2 YNNKEL (reference sequence). The CDR3 runs to 16 residues. V lost 0 bases to trimming and J lost 4 bases, with 13 bases between them. For the CDR3, the DNA is TGTGCCAGCAGCCAAGACATACTCCAGACATACAATGAGCAGTTCTTC. It codes for CASSQDILQTYNEQFF.

This clonotype turned up a few times. The CDR3 spells CASSSASTGTPYNEQFF. The DNA of the CDR3 is TGTGCCAGCAGCTCCGCCTCGACAGGCACCCCTTACAATGAGCAGTTCTTC. The chain is built from TRBV7-9 and TRBJ2-1, with D tentatively TRBD1 (6 bases). V dropped 4 bases and J dropped 4 bases, with 20 bases sitting between them. CDR1 and CDR2 from the germline V gene are SEHNR and FQNEAQ (reference sequence). CDR3 length equals 17 residues. The full variable domain, rest sourced from reference TRBV7-9 and TRBJ2-1, is DTGVSQNPRHKITKRGQNVTFRCDPISEHNRLYWYRQTLGQGPEFLTYFQNEAQLEKSRLLSDRFSAERPKGSFSTLEIQRTEQGDSAMYLCASSSASTGTPYNEQFFGPGTRLTVL.

The rearrangement joins TRBV2 to TRBJ1-1; D unclear. Between the trimmed V and J ends, which lost 2 bases and 5 bases, there was a span of 9 bases. Germline CDR1 reads SNHLY; CDR2 reads FYNNEI. This CDR3 is 13 amino acids long. The CDR3 is CASSELIGTEAFF. CDR3 nucleotides: TGTGCCAGCAGTGAACTAATTGGAACTGAAGCTTTCTTT.

The V and J genes are TRBV6-5 and TRBJ1-4; D perhaps matches TRBD1 (5 bases). This CDR3 is built from 13 residues. V was cut by 2 bases and J by 7 bases, with 8 bases left in between. Germline V gene sequence: CDR1 MNHEY, CDR2 SVGAGI. This CDR3 reads CASSYGTGEKLFF. In DNA form, the CDR3 reads TGTGCCAGCAGTTACGGGACGGGTGAAAAACTGTTTTTT.

In this sample, this clonotype turned up a few times. The CDR3 DNA reads TGTGCCAGCAGCTCCGCGGAGACGAATGAGCAGTTCTTC. It translates to CASSSAETNEQFF. V is TRBV7-9 and J is TRBJ2-1; D remains unclear. The CDR3 sequence is 13 residues long. The V end was cut by 4 bases, the J end by 7 bases, with 11 bases between. From germline, CDR1 is SEHNR and CDR2 FQNEAQ (reference sequence).

The rearrangement links TRBV10-3 to TRBJ2-5, with 13 bases fitting TRBD2. Germline loops: CDR1 ENHRY, CDR2 SYGVKD. With V trimmed by 3 bases and J by 11 bases, 18 bases remained unmatched. The CDR3 sequence is 18 residues long. The CDR3 DNA follows: TGTGCCATCAGTGACCCTCTCACCGGGACTAGCGGGGTCGATGAGCAGTACTTC. As protein: CAISDPLTGTSGVDEQYF.

This clonotype has a single count. This may be a read error: a much more frequent sequence differs by one nucleotide. The chain carries TRBV25-1 and TRBJ1-6; perhaps TRBD1 as D (5 bases). The germline CDR1 and CDR2 sequences are MGHDK and SYGVNS. The CDR3 is made up of 15 amino acids. The CDR3 nucleotides are TGTGCCGGCAGTGAAGAGAGGGGCGGGAATTCACCCCTCCACTTT. Protein sequence: CAGSEERGGNSPLHF.

The sample holds a few counts of this clonotype. This sequence joins TRBV29-1 and TRBJ2-7, with D perhaps assigned TRBD1 or TRBD2 (5 bases each). Trimming took off 6 bases at V and 2 bases at J, with 11 bases between the two ends. CDR3 size: 12 residues. CDR1 is SQVTM, CDR2 ANQGSEA, per germline. The DNA for the CDR3 is TGCAGCGTCGGGGACGGAACCTACGAGCAGTACTTC. As protein: CSVGDGTYEQYF.

V usage is TRBV6-5 and J usage is TRBJ1-2; D uncertain. This CDR3 has 15 amino acids. In germline, CDR1 is MNHEY, CDR2 SVGAGI. The V and J ends lost 5 bases and 5 bases respectively, with 18 bases between them. The CDR3 DNA follows: TGTGCCAGCAGTCCCACTGAGACCGCAAGGTATGGCTACACCTTC. It specifies CASSPTETARYGYTF.

This clonotype was seen at least ten times. This sequence joins TRBV5-1 and TRBJ1-1; 8 bases align to TRBD1. V was clipped by 4 bases and J by 4 bases; unmatched bases: 9. This CDR3 comprises 15 residues. Germline V gives CDR1 SGHRS, CDR2 YFSETQ. The CDR3 loop is CASSPESTGATEAFF. The CDR3 region has the DNA TGCGCCAGCAGCCCAGAATCGACAGGGGCCACTGAAGCTTTCTTT.

The V and J genes are TRBV6-1 and TRBJ2-7, with TRBD2 matching over 8 bases. CDR1 MNHNS and CDR2 SASEGT come from the germline V gene. The V gene end was trimmed by 5 bases and the J gene end by 6 bases; junction bases not matched to a gene: 12. CDR3 length: 15 amino acids. CDR3 coding DNA: TGTGCCAGCAGTACCGAGGTAGCGGGAATCCGCGAGCAGTACTTC. This gives the protein CASSTEVAGIREQYF.

The chain combines TRBV4-2 with TRBJ2-5; 9 bases map to TRBD2. Per the germline V gene, CDR1 is LGHNA and CDR2 is YNFKEQ. The ends lost 4 bases at V and 5 bases at J; junction bases unmatched: 11. The CDR3 spans 16 residues. The CDR3 is CASSLGGSGRAETQYF. DNA for the CDR3: TGTGCCAGCAGCCTAGGGGGTAGCGGGAGAGCGGAGACCCAGTACTTC.

This chain uses TRBV28 with TRBJ2-1, with a weak D call TRBD1 (6 bases). With the DNA end fitting TRBJ2-7 better, the J assignment may be wrong. Germline V gene lookup returns CDR1 MDHEN and CDR2 SYDVKM. The CDR3 covers 16 residues. DNA of the CDR3: TGTGCCAGCAGTCCCCAGAGAGCGAGGGGGTACAATGAGCAGTACTTC. Translated, it gives CASSPQRARGYNEQYF.

V usage is TRBV12-3 or TRBV12-4 and J usage is TRBJ1-2; D is ambiguous. V shed 6 bases and J shed 6 bases, with 11 bases lying between them. There are 12 residues in the CDR3. CDR3 residues: CASRLREDGYTF. The CDR3 nucleotides read TGTGCCAGCAGGCTTAGAGAGGATGGCTACACCTTC.

The chain employs TRBV20-1 and TRBJ2-1; TRBD2 matches at 9 bases. V dropped 5 bases and J dropped 2; count of bases not matched to a gene: 4. In germline, CDR1 is DFQATT, CDR2 SNEGSKA (reference sequence). The CDR3 has 14 residues. CDR3 amino acids: CSAPASGTYNEQFF. DNA of the CDR3: TGCAGTGCTCCGGCTAGCGGGACCTACAATGAGCAGTTCTTC.

This chain links TRBV4-3 with TRBJ1-1; 7 positions match TRBD1. Per germline, CDR1 LGHNA and CDR2 YSLEER. The CDR3 contains 13 residues. V shed 6 bases, J shed 4 bases, and the junction held 5 bases outside the gene matches. The CDR3, as DNA: TGCGCCAGCAGAAAGACAGGGCTCACTGAAGCTTTCTTT. Amino acid sequence: CASRKTGLTEAFF.

This clonotype was found a few times. This chain uses TRBV10-3 with TRBJ1-2, with TRBD1 matching 9 bases. CDR1 and CDR2 (germline): ENHRY, SYGVKD. The trim removed 6 bases at V and 5 bases at J, leaving 10 bases unmatched. The CDR3 extends over 15 amino acids. CDR3 loop: CAISAFGTGRYGYTF. The DNA of the CDR3 is TGTGCCATCAGCGCGTTTGGGACAGGGAGGTATGGCTACACCTTC.

The chain uses TRBV9 and TRBJ1-6; the D is unclear. The CDR3 loop spans 13 amino acids. The germline V and J ends were trimmed by 3 bases and 9 bases, with 10 bases remaining between them. CDR1 is SGDLS and CDR2 is YYNGEE in the germline V gene. The CDR3 here is CASSAHGISPLHF. In nucleotides, the CDR3 is TGTGCCAGCAGCGCTCATGGGATTTCACCCCTCCACTTT. Complete variable domain (other parts from reference TRBV9 and TRBJ1-6): DSGVTQTPKHLITATGQRVTLRCSPRSGDLSVYWYQQSLDQGLQFLIQYYNGEERAKGNILERFSAQQFPDLHSELNLSSLELGDSALYFCASSAHGISPLHFGNGTRLTVT.

In this sample, this clonotype turned up a few times. The chain couples TRBV6-1 to TRBJ2-4; weak D call: TRBD2 (6 bases). The J call may be mistaken, given a closer DNA end match to TRBJ2-7. The CDR3 is made up of 15 amino acids. Germline values: CDR1 MNHNS, CDR2 SASEGT. The CDR3 sequence: CASSERRANSREQYF. In nucleotides, the CDR3 is TGTGCCAGCAGTGAACGGAGGGCCAACTCTCGCGAGCAGTACTTC.

The chain links TRBV20-1 to TRBJ2-1; 14 bases map to TRBD2. With V trimmed by 5 bases and J by 10 bases, 10 bases remained unmatched. This CDR3 contains 15 residues. From germline, CDR1 is DFQATT and CDR2 SNEGSKA (reference sequence). The CDR3: CSAYPGGLAGAEQFF. The DNA for the CDR3 is TGCAGTGCTTATCCCGGGGGACTAGCGGGAGCGGAGCAGTTCTTC.

This clonotype was recorded a few times. The chain recombines TRBV7-2 with TRBJ2-7; no clear D. This CDR3 has 15 residues. The germline gives CDR1 SGHTA, CDR2 FQGNSA. V lost 4 bases to trimming and J lost 2 bases, with 15 bases between them. The CDR3: CASSWSMGDTYEQYF. The DNA for the CDR3 is TGTGCCAGCAGCTGGTCGATGGGCGATACCTACGAGCAGTACTTC.

This clonotype was counted a few times. The chain links TRBV4-3 to TRBJ2-3; 7 bases map to TRBD1. V lost 4 bases to trimming and J lost 4 bases; unmatched junction nucleotides: 8. Per germline, CDR1 LGHNA and CDR2 YSLEER. CDR3 size: 15 residues. CDR3 protein: CASSRLTGNPDTQYF. Written as DNA, the CDR3 is TGCGCCAGCAGCCGACTGACAGGGAATCCAGATACGCAGTATTTT.